This paragraph reports one TCR beta chain. The entry originates in a study of blood T cell repertoires in COVID-19. Germline V gene sequence: CDR1 MNHEY, CDR2 SMNVEV (reference sequence). Trimming cost V 3 bases and J 7 bases, with 16 bases left between them. There are 16 residues in the CDR3. Using immunoSEQ multiplex PCR, the repertoire was profiled, and TCRdb retains in-frame clones only, with some absent. The data contain about 110,000 clones, 55% to 75% of them singletons. Sequencing was done on a sample of peripheral blood. The gene calls are TRBV27 and TRBJ1-6, with D maybe TRBD1 (6 bases). This TCR came from a woman aged 40 to 50 with acute or convalescent COVID-19. CDR3 sequence: CASSFPRTVGNSPLHF. The DNA of the CDR3 is TGTGCCAGCAGTTTCCCGCGGACAGTTGGAAATTCACCCCTCCACTTT.